The present TCR beta chain was sequenced within a study of OX40 agonist ivuxolimab in advanced cancers. Study-level information: Dose-escalation cases comprised hepatocellular carcinoma, melanoma, renal cell or head and neck cancer.

The assay was immunoSEQ multiplex PCR, and TCRdb's table has in-frame clones only and misses some. The sample comprises approximately 78,000 clones, around 90% of which are singletons, and roughly 1% rests with the top ten. The V end was cut by 5 bases, the J end by 6 bases, with 11 bases between. CDR1 SGHTA and CDR2 FQGNSA come from the germline V gene. This CDR3 comprises 13 residues. V gene TRBV7-2 combines with J gene TRBJ1-5, with a weak D call TRBD1 (6 bases). The origin of this receptor is an adult with an advanced solid tumor such as melanoma, head and neck, liver or kidney cancer. The material sequenced was CD4+ or CD8+ T cells sorted from blood, taken in a trial of the OX40 agonist ivuxolimab. The CDR3 nucleotides read TGTGCCAGCAGCCCCGGACAGCTTCAGCCCCAGCATTTT. Amino acid sequence: CASSPGQLQPQHF.